The subject of this entry is one T cell receptor beta chain. Enrolled during active infection, Seattle patients were then followed longitudinally. The sample originates from a study of blood T cell repertoires in COVID-19. Only in-frame clones appear in the TCRdb table, and some are missing; sequencing was by immunoSEQ multiplex PCR. The table records about 170,000 clones, about 85% of them present only once. The TCR was taken from an elderly man with COVID-19, enrolled during active disease. Sequencing was carried out using peripheral blood.

CDR3 in amino acids: CATSRVKGLGETQYF. CDR3 DNA sequence: TGTGCCACCAGCAGAGTCAAGGGGCTCGGGGAGACCCAGTACTTC. The rearrangement joins TRBV15 to TRBJ2-5; D might be TRBD1 (5 bases). V lost 1 base, J lost 5 bases, and 14 bases lay in between. The CDR3 runs 15 residues. Germline V gene data show CDR1 as LNHNV and CDR2 as YYDKDF (reference sequence).